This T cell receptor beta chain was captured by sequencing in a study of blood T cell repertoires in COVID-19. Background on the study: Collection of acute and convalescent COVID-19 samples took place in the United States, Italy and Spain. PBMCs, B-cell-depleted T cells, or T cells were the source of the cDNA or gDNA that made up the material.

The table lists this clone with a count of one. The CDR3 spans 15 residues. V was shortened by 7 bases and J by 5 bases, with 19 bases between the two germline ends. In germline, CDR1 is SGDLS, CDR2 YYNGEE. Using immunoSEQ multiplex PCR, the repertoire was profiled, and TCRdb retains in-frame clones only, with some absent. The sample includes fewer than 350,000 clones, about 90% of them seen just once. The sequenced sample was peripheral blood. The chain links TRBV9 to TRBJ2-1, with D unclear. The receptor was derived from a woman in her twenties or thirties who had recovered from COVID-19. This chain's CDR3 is CASSVALTSHNEQFF. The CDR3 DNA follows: TGTGCCAGCTCAGTAGCTCTAACCTCACACAATGAGCAGTTCTTC.